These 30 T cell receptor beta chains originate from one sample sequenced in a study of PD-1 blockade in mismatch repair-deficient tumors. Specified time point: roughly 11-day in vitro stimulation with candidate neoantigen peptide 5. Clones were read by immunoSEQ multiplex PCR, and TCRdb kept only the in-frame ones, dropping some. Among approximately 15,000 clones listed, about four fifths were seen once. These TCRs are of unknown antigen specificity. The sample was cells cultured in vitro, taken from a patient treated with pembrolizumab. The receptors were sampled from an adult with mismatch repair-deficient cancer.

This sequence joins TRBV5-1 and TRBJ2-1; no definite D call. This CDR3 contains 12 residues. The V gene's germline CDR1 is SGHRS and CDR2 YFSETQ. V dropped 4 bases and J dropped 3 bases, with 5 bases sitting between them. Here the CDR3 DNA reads TGCGCCAGCAGCCTCCGCTACAATGAGCAGTTCTTC. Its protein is CASSLRYNEQFF.

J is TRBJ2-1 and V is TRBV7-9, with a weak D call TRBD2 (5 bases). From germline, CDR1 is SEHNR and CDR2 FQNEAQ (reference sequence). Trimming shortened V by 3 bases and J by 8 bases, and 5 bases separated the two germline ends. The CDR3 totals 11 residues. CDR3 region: CASSFSDEQFF. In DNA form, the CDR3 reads TGTGCCAGCAGCTTTAGCGATGAGCAGTTCTTC.

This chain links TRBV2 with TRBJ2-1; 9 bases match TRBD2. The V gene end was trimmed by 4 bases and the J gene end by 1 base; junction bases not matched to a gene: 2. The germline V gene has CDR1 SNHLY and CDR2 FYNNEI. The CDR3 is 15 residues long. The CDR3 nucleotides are TGTGCCAGCAGTGCGCGGGAGGGGTCCTACAATGAGCAGTTCTTC. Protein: CASSAREGSYNEQFF.

The chain's CDR3 is CASRIGQDSYEQYF. The CDR3 nucleotides are TGCGCCAGCAGAATTGGACAGGACTCCTACGAGCAGTACTTC. The chain couples TRBV5-1 to TRBJ2-7; 7 bases map to TRBD1. V was pared by 5 bases and J by 0 bases, with 5 bases of the junction left unmatched. The germline CDR1 and CDR2 sequences are SGHRS and YFSETQ. The CDR3 runs 14 residues.

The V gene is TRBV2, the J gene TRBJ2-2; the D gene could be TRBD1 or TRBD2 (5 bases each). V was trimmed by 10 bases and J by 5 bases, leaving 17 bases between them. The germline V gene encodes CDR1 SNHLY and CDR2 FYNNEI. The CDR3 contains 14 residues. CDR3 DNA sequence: TGTGCCAACAGCGAAGGTTGGGGGACCGGGGAGCTGTTTTTT. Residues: CANSEGWGTGELFF. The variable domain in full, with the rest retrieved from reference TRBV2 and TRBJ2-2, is EPEVTQTPSHQVTQMGQEVILRCVPISNHLYFYWYRQILGQKVEFLVSFYNNEISEKSEIFDDQFSVERPDGSNFTLKIRSTKLEDSAMYFCANSEGWGTGELFFGEGSRLTVL.

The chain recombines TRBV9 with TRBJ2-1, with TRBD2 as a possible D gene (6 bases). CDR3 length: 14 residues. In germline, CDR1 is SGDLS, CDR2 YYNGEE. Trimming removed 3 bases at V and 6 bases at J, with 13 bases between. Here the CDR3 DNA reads TGTGCCAGCAGCGGGTCAGCGGGTACCAATGAGCAGTTCTTC. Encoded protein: CASSGSAGTNEQFF.

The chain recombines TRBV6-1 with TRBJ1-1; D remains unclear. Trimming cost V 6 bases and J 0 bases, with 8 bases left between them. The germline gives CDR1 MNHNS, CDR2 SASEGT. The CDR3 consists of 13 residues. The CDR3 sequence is CASRGSMNTEAFF. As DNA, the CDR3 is TGTGCCAGCAGAGGGAGCATGAACACTGAAGCTTTCTTT.

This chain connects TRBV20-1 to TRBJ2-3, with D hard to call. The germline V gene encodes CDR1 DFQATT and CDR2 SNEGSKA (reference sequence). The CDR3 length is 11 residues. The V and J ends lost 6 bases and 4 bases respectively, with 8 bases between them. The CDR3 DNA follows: TGCAGTGCCTACTCTCCAGATACGCAGTATTTT. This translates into CSAYSPDTQYF.

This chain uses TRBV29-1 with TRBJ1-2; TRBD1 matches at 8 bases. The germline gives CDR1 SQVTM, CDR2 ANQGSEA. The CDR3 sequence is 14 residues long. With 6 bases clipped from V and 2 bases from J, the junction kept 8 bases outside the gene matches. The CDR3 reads CSVRKGQGNYGYTF. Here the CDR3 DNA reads TGCAGCGTCCGAAAAGGACAGGGAAACTATGGCTACACCTTC.

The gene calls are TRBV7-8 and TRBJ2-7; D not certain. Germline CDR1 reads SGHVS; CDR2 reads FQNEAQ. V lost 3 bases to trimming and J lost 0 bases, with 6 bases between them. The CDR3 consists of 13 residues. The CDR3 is CASSLESSYEQYF. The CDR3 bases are TGTGCCAGCAGCTTGGAGAGCTCCTACGAGCAGTACTTC.

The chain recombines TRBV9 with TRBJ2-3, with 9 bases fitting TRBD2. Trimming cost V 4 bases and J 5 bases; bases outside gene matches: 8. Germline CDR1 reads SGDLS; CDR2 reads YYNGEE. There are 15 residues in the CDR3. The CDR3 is CASSPYSGSQDTQYF. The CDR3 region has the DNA TGTGCCAGCAGCCCTTATAGCGGGAGTCAAGATACGCAGTATTTT. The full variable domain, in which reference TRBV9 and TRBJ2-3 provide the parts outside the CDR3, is DSGVTQTPKHLITATGQRVTLRCSPRSGDLSVYWYQQSLDQGLQFLIQYYNGEERAKGNILERFSAQQFPDLHSELNLSSLELGDSALYFCASSPYSGSQDTQYFGPGTRLTVL.

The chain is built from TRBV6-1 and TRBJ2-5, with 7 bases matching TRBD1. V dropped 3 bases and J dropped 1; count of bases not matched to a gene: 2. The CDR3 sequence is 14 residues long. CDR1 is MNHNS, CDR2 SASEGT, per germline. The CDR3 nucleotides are TGTGCCAGCAGTGAGGGACAGCTCCAAGAGACCCAGTACTTC. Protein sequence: CASSEGQLQETQYF.

The CDR3 DNA sequence: TGTGCCAGCAGCCTTAGGATAGTTTACGAGCAGTTCTTC. Its protein product is CASSLRIVYEQFF. The rearrangement joins TRBV7-2 to TRBJ2-1; D is uncertain. V was shortened by 5 bases and J by 10 bases, with 15 bases between the two germline ends. CDR1 and CDR2 from the germline V gene are SGHTA and FQGNSA. This CDR3 contains 13 residues.

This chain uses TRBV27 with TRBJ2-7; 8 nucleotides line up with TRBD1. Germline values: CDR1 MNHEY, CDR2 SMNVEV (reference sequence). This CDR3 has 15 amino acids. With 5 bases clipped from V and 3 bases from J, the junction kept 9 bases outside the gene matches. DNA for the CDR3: TGTGCCAGCAGTCGAGAGGGGGGACAGGTCTACGAGCAGTACTTC. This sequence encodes CASSREGGQVYEQYF.

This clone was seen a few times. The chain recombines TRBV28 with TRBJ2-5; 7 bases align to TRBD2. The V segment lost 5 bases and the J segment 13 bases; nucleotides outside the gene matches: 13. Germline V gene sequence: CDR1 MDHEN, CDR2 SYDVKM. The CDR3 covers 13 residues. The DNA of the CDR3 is TGTGCCAGCAGTCCGGACCTAGCGGTCGGTGGGTACTTC. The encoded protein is CASSPDLAVGGYF. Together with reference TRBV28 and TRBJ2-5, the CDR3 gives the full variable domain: DVKVTQSSRYLVKRTGEKVFLECVQDMDHENMFWYRQDPGLGLRLIYFSYDVKMKEKGDIPEGYSVSREKKERFSLILESASTNQTSMYLCASSPDLAVGGYFGPGTRLLVL.

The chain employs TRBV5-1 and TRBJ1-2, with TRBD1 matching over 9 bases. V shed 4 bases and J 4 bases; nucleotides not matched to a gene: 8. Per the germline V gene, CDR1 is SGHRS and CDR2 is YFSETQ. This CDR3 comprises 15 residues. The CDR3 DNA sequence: TGCGCCAGCAGCATTAACCCGGGACAGGGCTATGGCTACACCTTC. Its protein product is CASSINPGQGYGYTF.

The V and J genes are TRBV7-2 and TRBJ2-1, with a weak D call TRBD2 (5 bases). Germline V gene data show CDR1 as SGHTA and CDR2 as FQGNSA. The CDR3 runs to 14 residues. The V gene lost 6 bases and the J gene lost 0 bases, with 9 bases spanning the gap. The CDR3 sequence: CASRGGPSYNEQFF. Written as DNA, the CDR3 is TGTGCCAGCAGGGGCGGGCCCTCCTACAATGAGCAGTTCTTC.

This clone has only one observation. Here the CDR3 reads CASSAGQGGDYGYTF. The CDR3 nucleotides read TGTGCCAGCAGTGCAGGACAGGGGGGGGACTATGGCTACACCTTC. J is TRBJ1-2 and V is TRBV2; 10 nucleotides agree with TRBD1. This CDR3 comprises 15 residues. Germline CDR1 SNHLY, CDR2 FYNNEI. Germline trimming cut 4 bases from V and 3 bases from J; bases unmatched to any gene: 5.

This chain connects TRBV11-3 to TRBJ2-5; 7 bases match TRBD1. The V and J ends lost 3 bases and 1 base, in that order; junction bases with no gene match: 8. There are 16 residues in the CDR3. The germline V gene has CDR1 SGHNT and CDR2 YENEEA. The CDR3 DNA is TGTGCCAGCAGCTTCCAGGGGGACCTGTCCCAAGAGACCCAGTACTTC. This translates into CASSFQGDLSQETQYF.

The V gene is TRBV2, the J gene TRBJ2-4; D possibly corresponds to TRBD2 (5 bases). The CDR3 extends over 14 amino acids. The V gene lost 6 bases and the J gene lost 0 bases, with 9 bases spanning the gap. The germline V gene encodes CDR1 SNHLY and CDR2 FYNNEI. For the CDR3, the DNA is TGTGCCAGCAGGGACTCTTTAGCCAAAAACATTCAGTACTTC. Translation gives CASRDSLAKNIQYF.

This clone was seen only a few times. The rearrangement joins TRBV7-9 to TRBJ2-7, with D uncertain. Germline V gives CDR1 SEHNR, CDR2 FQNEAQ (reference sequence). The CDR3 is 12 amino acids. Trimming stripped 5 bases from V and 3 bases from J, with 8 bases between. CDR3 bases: TGTGCCAGCAGCCTAAACTACTACGAGCAGTACTTC. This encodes CASSLNYYEQYF.

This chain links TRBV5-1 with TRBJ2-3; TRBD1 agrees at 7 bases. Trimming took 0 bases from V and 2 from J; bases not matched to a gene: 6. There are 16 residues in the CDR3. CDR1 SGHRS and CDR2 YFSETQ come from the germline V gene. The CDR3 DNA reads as TGCGCCAGCAGCTTGGCCCCAGGACAGGTCACAGATACGCAGTATTTT. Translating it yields CASSLAPGQVTDTQYF.

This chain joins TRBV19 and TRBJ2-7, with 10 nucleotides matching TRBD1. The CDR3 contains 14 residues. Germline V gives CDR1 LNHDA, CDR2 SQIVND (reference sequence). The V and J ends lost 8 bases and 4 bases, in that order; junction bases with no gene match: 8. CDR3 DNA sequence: TGTGCCAGTGCCCTTGGACAGGGGGTTTACGAGCAGTACTTC. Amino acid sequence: CASALGQGVYEQYF.

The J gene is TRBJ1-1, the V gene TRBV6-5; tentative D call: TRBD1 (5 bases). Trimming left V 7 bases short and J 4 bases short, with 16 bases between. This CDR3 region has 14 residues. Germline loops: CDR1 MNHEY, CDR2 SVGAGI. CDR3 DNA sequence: TGTGCCAGCACCCCCGGGGCAGGAGGCACTGAAGCTTTCTTT. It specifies CASTPGAGGTEAFF.

The chain's CDR3 is CASAKGSEQFF. CDR3 DNA sequence: TGTGCCAGCGCCAAGGGAAGCGAGCAGTTCTTC. The chain has TRBV11-2 and TRBJ2-1, with no clear D. The CDR3 has 11 amino acids. Looked up from germline, CDR1 is SGHAT and CDR2 is FQNNGV. The V and J ends lost 8 bases and 10 bases respectively, with 12 bases between them. The variable domain in full, with the rest retrieved from reference TRBV11-2 and TRBJ2-1, is EAGVAQSPRYKIIEKRQSVAFWCNPISGHATLYWYQQILGQGPKLLIQFQNNGVVDDSQLPKDRFSAERLKGVDSTLKIQPAKLEDSAVYLCASAKGSEQFFGPGTRLTVL.

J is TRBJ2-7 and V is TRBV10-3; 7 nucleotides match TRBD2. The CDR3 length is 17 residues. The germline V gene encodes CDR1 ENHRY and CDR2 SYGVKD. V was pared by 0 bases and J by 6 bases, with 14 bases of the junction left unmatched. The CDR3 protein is CAISESTPEWGGLEQYF. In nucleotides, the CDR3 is TGTGCCATCAGTGAGTCGACGCCGGAATGGGGGGGTCTCGAGCAGTACTTC.

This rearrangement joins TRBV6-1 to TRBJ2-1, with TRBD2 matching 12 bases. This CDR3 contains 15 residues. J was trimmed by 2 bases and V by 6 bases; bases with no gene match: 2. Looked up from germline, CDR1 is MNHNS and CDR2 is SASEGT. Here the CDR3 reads CASRTSGGPYNEQFF. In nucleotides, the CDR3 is TGTGCCAGCAGAACTAGCGGGGGGCCCTACAATGAGCAGTTCTTC.

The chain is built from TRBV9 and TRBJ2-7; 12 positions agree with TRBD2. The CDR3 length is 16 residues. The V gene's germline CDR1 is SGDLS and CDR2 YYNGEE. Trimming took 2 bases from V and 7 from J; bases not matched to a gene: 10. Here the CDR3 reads CASSVSPGLAGGEQYF. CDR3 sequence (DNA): TGTGCCAGCAGCGTGTCTCCGGGACTAGCGGGCGGTGAGCAGTACTTC.

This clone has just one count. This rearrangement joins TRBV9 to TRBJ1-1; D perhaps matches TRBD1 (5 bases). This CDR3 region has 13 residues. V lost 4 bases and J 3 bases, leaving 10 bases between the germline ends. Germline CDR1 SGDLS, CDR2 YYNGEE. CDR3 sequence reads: CASSTQDYTEAFF. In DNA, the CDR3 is TGTGCCAGCAGCACACAGGACTACACTGAAGCTTTCTTT.

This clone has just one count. DNA of the CDR3: TGTGCCAGCTCAGAGGCGAACGGGGAAGATACGCAGTATTTT. Translated, it gives CASSEANGEDTQYF. The chain links TRBV18 to TRBJ2-3; perhaps TRBD2 as D (5 bases). V gave up 5 bases and J gave up 5 bases, with 14 bases separating them. The germline V gene has CDR1 KGHSH and CDR2 LQKENI. The CDR3 is 14 amino acids.